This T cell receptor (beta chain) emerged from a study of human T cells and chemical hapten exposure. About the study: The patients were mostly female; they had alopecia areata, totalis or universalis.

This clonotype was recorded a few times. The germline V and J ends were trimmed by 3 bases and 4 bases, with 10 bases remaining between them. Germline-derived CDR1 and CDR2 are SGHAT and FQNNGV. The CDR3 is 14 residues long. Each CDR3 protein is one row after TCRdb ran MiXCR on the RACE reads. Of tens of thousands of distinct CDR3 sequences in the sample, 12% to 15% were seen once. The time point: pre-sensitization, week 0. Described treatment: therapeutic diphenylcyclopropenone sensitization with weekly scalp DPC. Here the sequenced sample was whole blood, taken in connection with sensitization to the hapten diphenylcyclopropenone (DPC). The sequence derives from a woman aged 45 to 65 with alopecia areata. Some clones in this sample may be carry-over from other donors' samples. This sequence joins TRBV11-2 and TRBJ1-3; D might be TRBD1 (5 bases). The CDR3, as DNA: TGTGCCAGCAGCTTTCAGGGCTTCGGAAACACCATATATTTT. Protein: CASSFQGFGNTIYF.